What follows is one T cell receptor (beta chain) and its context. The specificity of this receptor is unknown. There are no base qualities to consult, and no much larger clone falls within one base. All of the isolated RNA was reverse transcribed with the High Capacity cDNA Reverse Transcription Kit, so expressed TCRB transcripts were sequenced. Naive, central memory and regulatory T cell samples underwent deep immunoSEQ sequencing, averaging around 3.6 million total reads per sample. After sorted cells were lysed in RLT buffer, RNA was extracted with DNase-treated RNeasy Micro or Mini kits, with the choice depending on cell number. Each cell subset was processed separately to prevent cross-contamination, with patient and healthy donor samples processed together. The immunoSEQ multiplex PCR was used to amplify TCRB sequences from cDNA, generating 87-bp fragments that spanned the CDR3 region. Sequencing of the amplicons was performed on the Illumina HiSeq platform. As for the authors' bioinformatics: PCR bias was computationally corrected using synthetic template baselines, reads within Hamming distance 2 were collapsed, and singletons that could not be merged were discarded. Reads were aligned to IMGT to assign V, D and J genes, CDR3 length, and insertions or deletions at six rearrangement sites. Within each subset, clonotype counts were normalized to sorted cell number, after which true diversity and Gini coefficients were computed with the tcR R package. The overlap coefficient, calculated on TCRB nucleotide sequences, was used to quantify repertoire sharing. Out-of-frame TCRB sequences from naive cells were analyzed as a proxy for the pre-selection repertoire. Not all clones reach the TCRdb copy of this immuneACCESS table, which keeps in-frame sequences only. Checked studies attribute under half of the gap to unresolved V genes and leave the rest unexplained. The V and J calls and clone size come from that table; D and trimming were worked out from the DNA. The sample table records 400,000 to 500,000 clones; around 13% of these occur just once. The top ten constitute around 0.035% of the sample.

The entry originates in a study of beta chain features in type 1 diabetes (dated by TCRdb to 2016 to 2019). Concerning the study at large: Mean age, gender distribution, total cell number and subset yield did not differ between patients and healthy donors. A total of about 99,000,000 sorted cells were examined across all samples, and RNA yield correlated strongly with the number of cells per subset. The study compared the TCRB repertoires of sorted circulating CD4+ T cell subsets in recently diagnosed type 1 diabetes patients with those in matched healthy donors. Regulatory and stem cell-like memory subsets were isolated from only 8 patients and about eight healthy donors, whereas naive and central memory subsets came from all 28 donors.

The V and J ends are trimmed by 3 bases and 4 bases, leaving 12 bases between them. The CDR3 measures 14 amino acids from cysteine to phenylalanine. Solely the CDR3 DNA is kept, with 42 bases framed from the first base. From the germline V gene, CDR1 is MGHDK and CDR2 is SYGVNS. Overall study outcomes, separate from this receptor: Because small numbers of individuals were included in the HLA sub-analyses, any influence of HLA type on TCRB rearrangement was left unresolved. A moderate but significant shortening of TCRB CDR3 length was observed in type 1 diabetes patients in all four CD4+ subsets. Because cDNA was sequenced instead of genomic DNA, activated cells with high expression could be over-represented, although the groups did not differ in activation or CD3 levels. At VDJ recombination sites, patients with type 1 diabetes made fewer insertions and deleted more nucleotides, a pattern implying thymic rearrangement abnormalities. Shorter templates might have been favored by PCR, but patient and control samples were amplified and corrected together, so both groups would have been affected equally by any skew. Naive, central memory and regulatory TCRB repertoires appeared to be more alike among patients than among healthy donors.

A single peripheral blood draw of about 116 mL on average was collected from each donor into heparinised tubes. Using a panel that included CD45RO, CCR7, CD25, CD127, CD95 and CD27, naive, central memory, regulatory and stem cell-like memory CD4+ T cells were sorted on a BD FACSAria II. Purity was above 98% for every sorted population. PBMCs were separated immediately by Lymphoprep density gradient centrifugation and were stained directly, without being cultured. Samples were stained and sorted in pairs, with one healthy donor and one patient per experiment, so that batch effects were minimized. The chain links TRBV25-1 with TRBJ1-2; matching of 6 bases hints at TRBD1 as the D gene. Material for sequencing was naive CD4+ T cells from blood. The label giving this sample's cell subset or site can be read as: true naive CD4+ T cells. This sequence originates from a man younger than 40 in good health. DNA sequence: TGTGCCAGCAGTGATGGACAGAACAGCTATGGCTACACCTTC. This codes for CASSDGQNSYGYTF.